This TCR beta chain was found in a study of blood T cell repertoires in COVID-19. The overall study: Italy, Spain and the United States were the sources of the convalescent and acute COVID-19 samples. T cells, B-cell-depleted T cells, or PBMCs supplied cDNA or gDNA.

V lost 6 bases, J lost 4 bases, and 3 bases stayed unmatched. The CDR3 loop spans 12 amino acids. Here immunoSEQ multiplex PCR was the method, and the copy in TCRdb shows in-frame clones only, minus some. The table records tens of thousands of clones, roughly 94% of them present only once. The source is a man between 65 and 85 years old with active COVID-19. Material: peripheral blood. The J gene is TRBJ2-7, the V gene TRBV12-3 or TRBV12-4; 7 bases are a match to TRBD2. The CDR3 is CASRASGYEQYF. The CDR3 DNA sequence: TGTGCCAGCAGGGCTAGCGGATACGAGCAGTACTTC.